Listed here is a single TCR beta chain. What it binds is unknown. In the PCR, 60 Vbeta and 13 Jbeta primers were used. Libraries were prepared by immunoSEQ multiplex PCR; TCRdb keeps only in-frame clonotypes and omits some of them. The profile shows about 160,000 clones, approximately 81% of them singletons. The record originates from a study of cytomegalovirus exposure and HLA in healthy donors. Overall study findings and caveats: With DRB1 most and HLA-C fewest, TCR association rates differed between HLA loci in a later analysis. The study listed around 150 cytomegalovirus-associated TCR beta chains.

The V segment lost 0 bases and the J segment 4 bases; nucleotides outside the gene matches: 8. Looked up from germline, CDR1 is LGHNA and CDR2 is YSLEER. CDR3 length: 18 amino acids. The V and J genes are TRBV4-3 and TRBJ1-3; 11 bases fit TRBD1. The sequencing sample was made of PBMCs. This clonotype originated in a woman in her 30s in good health and CMV-seropositive. The CDR3 is CASSQELDRGRWGNTIYF. DNA of the CDR3: TGCGCCAGCAGCCAAGAACTGGACAGGGGGCGGTGGGGAAACACCATATATTTT.